The rows below give T cell receptor beta chains drawn from one sample of a study of cytomegalovirus exposure and HLA in healthy donors. Assay used: immunoSEQ multiplex PCR; TCRdb lists only in-frame clones, some missing. This listing includes just under 90,000 clones. Sequencing was done on a sample of PBMCs. The receptors here all came from a girl aged 5-17 years in good health and CMV-seropositive. The CDR3 runs from the conserved cysteine through the conserved F or W. D genes are given only for firm matches.

j_gene: TRBJ2-5; v_gene: TRBV6-5; d_gene: TRBD1; CDR3nt: TGTGCCAGCAGTTACTCGACAGGGACCGGGGAGACCCAGTACTTC; CDR3aa: CASSYSTGTGETQYF
j_gene: TRBJ2-1; v_gene: TRBV7-2; d_gene: -; CDR3nt: TGTGCCAGCAGCCGAGAGAGAAGAGGGTGGGGAGGGTTCTTC; CDR3aa: CASSRERRGWGGFF
j_gene: TRBJ1-5; v_gene: TRBV6-1; d_gene: -; CDR3nt: TGTGCCAGCAGTGAAGCCGGGGGGGGCGGTCAGCCCCAGCATTTT; CDR3aa: CASSEAGGGGQPQHF
j_gene: TRBJ1-3; v_gene: TRBV6-6; d_gene: -; CDR3nt: TGTGCCAGCAGTTACTCGTCAGGAGGAAACACCATATATTTT; CDR3aa: CASSYSSGGNTIYF
j_gene: TRBJ2-7; v_gene: TRBV4-3; d_gene: -; CDR3nt: TGCGCCAGCAGCCAAGACTTTGTAGGAGCGGGCTCCTACGAGCAGTACTTC; CDR3aa: CASSQDFVGAGSYEQYF
j_gene: TRBJ2-2; v_gene: TRBV27; d_gene: TRBD1; CDR3nt: TGTGCCATAACCGGGACAGGGGGTGATTGGGAGCTGTTTTTT; CDR3aa: CAITGTGGDWELFF
j_gene: TRBJ2-1; v_gene: TRBV6-5; d_gene: -; CDR3nt: TGTGCCAGTAGAGGGTGGCTCTACAATGAGCAGTTCTTC; CDR3aa: CASRGWLYNEQFF
j_gene: TRBJ1-6; v_gene: TRBV15; d_gene: -; CDR3nt: TGTGCCACCAGCAGAGAGGGGGCCGGCCTAAGGGATTCACCCCTCCACTTT; CDR3aa: CATSREGAGLRDSPLHF
j_gene: TRBJ2-2; v_gene: TRBV30; d_gene: -; CDR3nt: TGTGCCTGGAGTGCCCTTTATACCGGGGAGCTGTTTTTT; CDR3aa: CAWSALYTGELFF
j_gene: TRBJ2-1; v_gene: TRBV9; d_gene: TRBD2; CDR3nt: TGTGCCAGCAGCGCCAGCCCCGGGACTAGCAAGGGTGAGCAGTTCTTC; CDR3aa: CASSASPGTSKGEQFF
j_gene: TRBJ1-2; v_gene: TRBV14; d_gene: TRBD1; CDR3nt: TGTGCCAGCAGCCCTGGACAGGGCCCCGGCTACACCTTC; CDR3aa: CASSPGQGPGYTF
j_gene: TRBJ2-3; v_gene: TRBV5-1; d_gene: TRBD2; CDR3nt: TGCGCCAGCAGCGGGGGACTAGCGGGGTTAGCAGATAAGCAGTATTTT; CDR3aa: CASSGGLAGLADKQYF
j_gene: TRBJ2-1; v_gene: TRBV29-1; d_gene: TRBD2; CDR3nt: TGCAGCGACGGGGGGGACTACAATGAGCAGTTCTTC; CDR3aa: CSDGGDYNEQFF
j_gene: TRBJ1-5; v_gene: TRBV19; d_gene: -; CDR3nt: TGTGCCAGTAGTATAGGGGGGCAGAATAGCAATCAGCCCCAGCATTTT; CDR3aa: CASSIGGQNSNQPQHF
j_gene: TRBJ2-7; v_gene: TRBV15; d_gene: -; CDR3nt: TGTGCCACCAGCAGAGATGCTGGGCAGAAGGAGTACTTC; CDR3aa: CATSRDAGQKEYF
j_gene: TRBJ1-2; v_gene: TRBV5-4; d_gene: TRBD1; CDR3nt: TGTGCCAGCAGCTTGGCGAGGACAGGGGCGCATGGCTACACCTTC; CDR3aa: CASSLARTGAHGYTF
j_gene: TRBJ1-1; v_gene: TRBV10-3; d_gene: -; CDR3nt: TGTGCCATCAGGGGTGACAGCTCCCCGAACTTTGAAGCTTTCTTT; CDR3aa: CAIRGDSSPNFEAFF
j_gene: TRBJ2-7; v_gene: TRBV20-1; d_gene: -; CDR3nt: TGCAGTGCTATGAGCGGGTACGAGCAGTACTTC; CDR3aa: CSAMSGYEQYF
j_gene: TRBJ2-7; v_gene: TRBV5-6; d_gene: TRBD1; CDR3nt: TGTGCCAGCAGCAGGGACAGCTACGAGCAGTACTTC; CDR3aa: CASSRDSYEQYF
j_gene: TRBJ1-1; v_gene: TRBV4-2; d_gene: -; CDR3nt: TGTGCCAGCAGCCTACAGGGCGATTCGAACACTGAAGCTTTCTTT; CDR3aa: CASSLQGDSNTEAFF
j_gene: TRBJ1-3; v_gene: TRBV19; d_gene: -; CDR3nt: TGTGCCAGTACTGAGGGCTCTGGAAACACCATATATTTT; CDR3aa: CASTEGSGNTIYF
j_gene: TRBJ1-5; v_gene: TRBV30; d_gene: TRBD1; CDR3nt: TGTGCCTGGAGTGGGACAGGGCGTAGCAATCAGCCCCAGCATTTT; CDR3aa: CAWSGTGRSNQPQHF
j_gene: TRBJ2-3; v_gene: TRBV5-6; d_gene: TRBD1; CDR3nt: TGTGCCAGCAGTTCAGGGGGCTTATTCACAGATACGCAGTATTTT; CDR3aa: CASSSGGLFTDTQYF
j_gene: TRBJ2-5; v_gene: TRBV29-1; d_gene: -; CDR3nt: TGCAGCGTTGATAGGGGGAAAAAAGAGACCCAGTACTTC; CDR3aa: CSVDRGKKETQYF
j_gene: TRBJ2-2; v_gene: TRBV28; d_gene: TRBD1; CDR3nt: TGTGCCAGCAATTCCGGGACAGGGGGCATCACCGGGGAGCTGTTTTTT; CDR3aa: CASNSGTGGITGELFF
j_gene: TRBJ2-2; v_gene: TRBV6-5; d_gene: TRBD1; CDR3nt: TGTGCCAGCAGTTTTCTCCGGACAGGGGGAGGCGGGGAGCTGTTTTTT; CDR3aa: CASSFLRTGGGGELFF
j_gene: TRBJ1-1; v_gene: TRBV18; d_gene: -; CDR3nt: TGTGCCAGCTCACCACGCAGCGGGGACACTGAAGCTTTCTTT; CDR3aa: CASSPRSGDTEAFF
j_gene: TRBJ1-6; v_gene: TRBV6-1; d_gene: TRBD1; CDR3nt: TGTGCCAGCAGCCGGGACAGATCCTATAATTCACCCCTCCACTTT; CDR3aa: CASSRDRSYNSPLHF
j_gene: TRBJ1-1; v_gene: TRBV9; d_gene: TRBD1; CDR3nt: TGTGCCAGCAGCGTAGTTGACAGGGGGGACACTGAAGCTTTCTTT; CDR3aa: CASSVVDRGDTEAFF
j_gene: TRBJ2-7; v_gene: TRBV6-5; d_gene: -; CDR3nt: TGTGCCAGCAGCCCGACAGGACCCGCCTACGAGCAGTACTTC; CDR3aa: CASSPTGPAYEQYF
j_gene: TRBJ2-2; v_gene: TRBV4-2; d_gene: TRBD2; CDR3nt: TGTGCCAGCAGCACGTACCTCAGCCAGCGGGGGGGCCCGAACACCGGGGAGCTGTTTTTT; CDR3aa: CASSTYLSQRGGPNTGELFF
j_gene: TRBJ2-2; v_gene: TRBV4-2; d_gene: -; CDR3nt: TGTGCCAGCAGCCGAAGTGGAGATCTCGGGGAGCTGTTTTTT; CDR3aa: CASSRSGDLGELFF
j_gene: TRBJ1-6; v_gene: TRBV2; d_gene: -; CDR3nt: TGTGCCAGCAGTCTTTCTAGGGGTGGTAATTCACCCCTCCACTTT; CDR3aa: CASSLSRGGNSPLHF
j_gene: TRBJ2-5; v_gene: TRBV6-6; d_gene: -; CDR3nt: TGTGCCAGCAGCGGAGGATTAGGACAAGAGACCCAGTACTTC; CDR3aa: CASSGGLGQETQYF
j_gene: TRBJ2-1; v_gene: TRBV6-1; d_gene: TRBD1; CDR3nt: TGTGCCAGCAACCGGGACAGGGCCTACAATGAGCAGTTCTTC; CDR3aa: CASNRDRAYNEQFF
j_gene: TRBJ2-1; v_gene: TRBV9; d_gene: TRBD2; CDR3nt: TGTGCCAGCAGCAGGGGACTAGCGGGGGGGATAGATGAGCAGTTCTTC; CDR3aa: CASSRGLAGGIDEQFF
j_gene: TRBJ2-3; v_gene: TRBV6-1; d_gene: TRBD2; CDR3nt: TGTGCCAGCAGTGATAGCGGGGGGGCCGGAGATACGCAGTATTTT; CDR3aa: CASSDSGGAGDTQYF
j_gene: TRBJ1-2; v_gene: TRBV4-2; d_gene: TRBD1; CDR3nt: TGTGCCAGCAGCCTATTGGACAGGGAAGGCGGTGGCTACACCTTC; CDR3aa: CASSLLDREGGGYTF
j_gene: TRBJ2-3; v_gene: TRBV9; d_gene: -; CDR3nt: TGTGCCAGCAGCGAAGGGGTCGGAGGGGCAGCAGATACGCAGTATTTT; CDR3aa: CASSEGVGGAADTQYF
j_gene: TRBJ1-4; v_gene: TRBV9; d_gene: -; CDR3nt: TGTGCCAGCAGCGTAGGCGGGGACCCCCTACCAACTAATGAAAAACTGTTTTTT; CDR3aa: CASSVGGDPLPTNEKLFF
j_gene: TRBJ1-4; v_gene: TRBV11-2; d_gene: TRBD1; CDR3nt: TGTGCCAGCAGCCCCGAGACAGGGAGGAATGAAAAACTGTTTTTT; CDR3aa: CASSPETGRNEKLFF
j_gene: TRBJ1-1; v_gene: TRBV19; d_gene: -; CDR3nt: TGTGCCAGTAGTATAGTTCAGGGGCGATCTGAAGCTTTCTTT; CDR3aa: CASSIVQGRSEAFF
j_gene: TRBJ2-3; v_gene: TRBV4-1; d_gene: TRBD2; CDR3nt: TGCGCCAGCAGCCAAGCTAGCGGGCCCACCACAGATACGCAGTATTTT; CDR3aa: CASSQASGPTTDTQYF
j_gene: TRBJ1-1; v_gene: TRBV30; d_gene: -; CDR3nt: TGTGCCTGGGGGGAACCGGACAGGAACACTGAAGCTTTCTTT; CDR3aa: CAWGEPDRNTEAFF
j_gene: TRBJ2-1; v_gene: TRBV18; d_gene: -; CDR3nt: TGTGCCAGCTCACCACCGTCCCCGACAGCTAATGAGCAGTTCTTC; CDR3aa: CASSPPSPTANEQFF